This T cell receptor beta chain is drawn from a study of vaccination effects on CD4 cells after COVID-19. The table came from immunoSEQ multiplex PCR; TCRdb's copy has only in-frame clones and leaves some out. The profile shows approximately 30,000 clones, 73% of them singletons. Antigen-specific CD4+ T cells were first expanded with viral peptide pools by the ViraFEST assay and only then sequenced. Subsequent to a culture period of less than twelve days, CD4+ T cells were isolated. Vaccination of participants consisted of two doses of either the BNT162b2 or mRNA-1273 vaccine. Concerning this clone itself: Its target is unknown.

The V and J ends lost 6 bases and 6 bases respectively, with 15 bases between them. This CDR3 has 13 residues. The germline V gene encodes CDR1 MNHEY and CDR2 SVGAGI. This clonotype was sampled from a human donor who received a COVID-19 vaccine. Sample: CD4+ T cells from PBMCs cultured with HCoV-NL63 spike peptides, taken after COVID-19 vaccination. The chain uses TRBV6-5 and TRBJ2-7, with D perhaps given as TRBD1 or TRBD2 (5 bases each). The CDR3 DNA sequence: TGTGCCAGCAGGGGCCCCCGGGGCGGCGAGCAGTACTTC. Amino acid sequence: CASRGPRGGEQYF.